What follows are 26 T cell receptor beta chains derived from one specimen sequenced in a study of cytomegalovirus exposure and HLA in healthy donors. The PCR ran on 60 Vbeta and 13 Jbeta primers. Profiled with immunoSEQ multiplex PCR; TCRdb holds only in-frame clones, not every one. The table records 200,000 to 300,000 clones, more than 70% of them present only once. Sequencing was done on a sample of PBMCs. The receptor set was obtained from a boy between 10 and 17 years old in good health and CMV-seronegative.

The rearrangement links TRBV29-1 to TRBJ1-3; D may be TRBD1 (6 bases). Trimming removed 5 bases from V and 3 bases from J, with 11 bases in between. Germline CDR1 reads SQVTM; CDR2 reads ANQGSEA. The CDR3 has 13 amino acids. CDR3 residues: CSVQQGSGNTIYF. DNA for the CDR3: TGCAGCGTTCAACAGGGTAGTGGAAACACCATATATTTT. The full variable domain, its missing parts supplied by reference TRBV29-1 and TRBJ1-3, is SAVISQKPSRDICQRGTSLTIQCQVDSQVTMMFWYRQQPGQSLTLIATANQGSEATYESGFVIDKFPISRPNLTFSTLTVSNMSPEDSSIYLCSVQQGSGNTIYFGEGSWLTVV.

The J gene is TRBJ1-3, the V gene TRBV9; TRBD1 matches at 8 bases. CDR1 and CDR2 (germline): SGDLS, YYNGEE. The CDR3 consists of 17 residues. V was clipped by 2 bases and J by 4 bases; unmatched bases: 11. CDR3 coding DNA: TGTGCCAGCAGCGTCGACCCGAGGACAGGGCCGGGAAACACCATATATTTT. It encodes CASSVDPRTGPGNTIYF.

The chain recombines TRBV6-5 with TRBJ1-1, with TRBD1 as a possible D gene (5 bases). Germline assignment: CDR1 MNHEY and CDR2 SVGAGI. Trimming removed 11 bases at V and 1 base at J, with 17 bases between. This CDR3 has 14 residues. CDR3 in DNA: TGTGCCTCCTCTGGGGGGAATAAGAACACTGAAGCTTTCTTT. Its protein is CASSGGNKNTEAFF.

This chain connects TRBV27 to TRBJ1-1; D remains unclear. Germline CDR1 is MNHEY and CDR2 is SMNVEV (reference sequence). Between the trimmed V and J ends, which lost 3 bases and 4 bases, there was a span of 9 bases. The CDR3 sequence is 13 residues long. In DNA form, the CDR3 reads TGTGCCAGCAGTTTTTATGTGAGCACTGAAGCTTTCTTT. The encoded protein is CASSFYVSTEAFF.

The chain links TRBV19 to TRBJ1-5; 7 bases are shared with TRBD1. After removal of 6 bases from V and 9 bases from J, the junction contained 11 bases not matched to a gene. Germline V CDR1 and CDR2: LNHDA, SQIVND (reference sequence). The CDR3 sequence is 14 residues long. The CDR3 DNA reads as TGTGCCAGTAGGGACAGGCCATCAATGCTGCCCCAGCATTTT. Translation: CASRDRPSMLPQHF.

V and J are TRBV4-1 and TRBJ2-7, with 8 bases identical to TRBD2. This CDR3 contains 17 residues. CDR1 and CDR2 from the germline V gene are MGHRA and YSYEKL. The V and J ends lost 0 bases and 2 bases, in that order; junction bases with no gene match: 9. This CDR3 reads CASSQDREGERAYEQYF. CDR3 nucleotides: TGCGCCAGCAGCCAAGATCGGGAGGGGGAGAGGGCCTACGAGCAGTACTTC.

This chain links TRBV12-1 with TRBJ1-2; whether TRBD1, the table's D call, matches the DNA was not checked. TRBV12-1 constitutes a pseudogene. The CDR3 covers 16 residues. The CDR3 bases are TGTGCCAGCAGCCCGAGAGGACAGGGGGAAATCTATGGCTACACCTTC. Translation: CASSPRGQGEIYGYTF.

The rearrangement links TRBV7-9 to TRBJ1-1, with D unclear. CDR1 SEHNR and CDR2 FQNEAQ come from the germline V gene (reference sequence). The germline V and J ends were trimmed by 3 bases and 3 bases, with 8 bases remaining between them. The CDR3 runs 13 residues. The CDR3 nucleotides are TGTGCCAGCAGCTTGCAGGTGCACACTGAAGCTTTCTTT. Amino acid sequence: CASSLQVHTEAFF.

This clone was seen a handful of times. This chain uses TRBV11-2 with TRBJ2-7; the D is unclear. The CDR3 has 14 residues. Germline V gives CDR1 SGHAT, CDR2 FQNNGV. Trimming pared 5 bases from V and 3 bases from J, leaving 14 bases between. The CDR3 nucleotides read TGTGCCAGCAGCGGAGTTCAACATATCTACGAGCAGTACTTC. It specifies CASSGVQHIYEQYF.

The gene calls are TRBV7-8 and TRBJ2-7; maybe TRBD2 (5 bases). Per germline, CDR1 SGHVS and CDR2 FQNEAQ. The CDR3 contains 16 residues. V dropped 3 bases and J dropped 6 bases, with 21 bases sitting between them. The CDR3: CASSFERTLPRLEQYF. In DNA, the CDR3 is TGTGCCAGCAGCTTCGAGCGGACCCTTCCCCGCCTCGAGCAGTACTTC. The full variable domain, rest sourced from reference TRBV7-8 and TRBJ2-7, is GAGVSQSPRYKVAKRGQDVALRCDPISGHVSLFWYQQALGQGPEFLTYFQNEAQLDKSGLPSDRFFAERPEGSVSTLKIQRTQQEDSAVYLCASSFERTLPRLEQYFGPGTRLTVT.

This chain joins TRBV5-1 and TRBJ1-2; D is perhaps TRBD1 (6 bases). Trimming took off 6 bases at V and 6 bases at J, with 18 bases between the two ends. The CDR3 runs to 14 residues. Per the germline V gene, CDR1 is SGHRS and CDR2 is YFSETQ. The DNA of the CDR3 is TGCGCCAGCACGAAAACCCCAGGGGCTGATGGCTACACCTTC. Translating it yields CASTKTPGADGYTF.

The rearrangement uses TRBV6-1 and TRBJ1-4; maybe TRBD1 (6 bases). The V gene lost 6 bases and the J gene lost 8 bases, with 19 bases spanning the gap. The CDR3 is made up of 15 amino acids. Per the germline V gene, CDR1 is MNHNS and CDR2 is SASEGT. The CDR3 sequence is CASRTQGRGHEKLFF. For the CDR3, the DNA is TGTGCCAGCAGGACCCAGGGGCGGGGGCACGAAAAACTGTTTTTT.

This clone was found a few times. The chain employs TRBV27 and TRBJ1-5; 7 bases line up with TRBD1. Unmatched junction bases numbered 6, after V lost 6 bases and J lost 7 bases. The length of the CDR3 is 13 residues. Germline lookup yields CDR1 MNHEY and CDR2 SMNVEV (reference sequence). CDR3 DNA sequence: TGTGCCAGCAGAGGGACAGCGAAGCAGCCCCAGCATTTT. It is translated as CASRGTAKQPQHF.

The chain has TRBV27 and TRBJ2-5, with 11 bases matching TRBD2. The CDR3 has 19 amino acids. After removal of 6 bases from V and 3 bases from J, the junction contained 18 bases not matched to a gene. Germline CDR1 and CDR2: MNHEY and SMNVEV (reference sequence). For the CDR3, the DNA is TGTGCCAGCAGCCATGGACGATCTCCGGGACTAGCGGAAAAAGAGACCCAGTACTTC. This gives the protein CASSHGRSPGLAEKETQYF.

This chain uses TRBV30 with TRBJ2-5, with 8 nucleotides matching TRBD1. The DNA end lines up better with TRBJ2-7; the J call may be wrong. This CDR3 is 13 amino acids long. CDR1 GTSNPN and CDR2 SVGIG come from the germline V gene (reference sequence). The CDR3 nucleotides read TGTGCCTGGAATGTGGGACAGGCCTACGAGCAGTACTTC. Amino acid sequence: CAWNVGQAYEQYF.

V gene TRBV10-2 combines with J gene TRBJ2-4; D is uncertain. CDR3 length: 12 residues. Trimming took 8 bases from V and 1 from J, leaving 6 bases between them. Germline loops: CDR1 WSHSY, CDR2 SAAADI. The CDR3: CASLTAKNIQYF. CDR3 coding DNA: TGCGCCAGCTTAACTGCCAAAAACATTCAGTACTTC.

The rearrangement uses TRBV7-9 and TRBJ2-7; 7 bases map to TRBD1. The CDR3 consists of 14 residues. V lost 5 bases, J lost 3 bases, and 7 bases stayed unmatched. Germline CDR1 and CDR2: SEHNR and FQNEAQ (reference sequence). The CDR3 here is CASSLSGQSYEQYF. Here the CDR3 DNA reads TGTGCCAGCAGCCTATCGGGACAGAGCTACGAGCAGTACTTC.

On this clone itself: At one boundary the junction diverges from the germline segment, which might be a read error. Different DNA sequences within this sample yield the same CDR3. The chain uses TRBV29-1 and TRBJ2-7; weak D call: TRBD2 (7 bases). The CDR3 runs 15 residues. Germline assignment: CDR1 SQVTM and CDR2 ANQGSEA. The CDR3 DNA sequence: TGCAGTGTTGAAGTTTCCGGGGGGCCCTCCTACGAGCAGTACTTC. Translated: CSVEVSGGPSYEQYF.

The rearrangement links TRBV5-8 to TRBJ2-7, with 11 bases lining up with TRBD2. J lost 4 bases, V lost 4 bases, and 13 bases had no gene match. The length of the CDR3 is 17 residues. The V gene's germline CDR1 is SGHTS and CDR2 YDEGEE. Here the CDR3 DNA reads TGTGCCAGCAGCCGTACTAGCGGGGGTAGTGTGCATTACGAGCAGTACTTC. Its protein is CASSRTSGGSVHYEQYF.

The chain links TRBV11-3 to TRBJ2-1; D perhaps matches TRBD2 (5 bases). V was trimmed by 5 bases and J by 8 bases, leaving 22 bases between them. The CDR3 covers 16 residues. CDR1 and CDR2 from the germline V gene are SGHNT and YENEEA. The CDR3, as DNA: TGTGCCAGCAGCCGAGCGGCACCTCGGGCTAGGGATGAGCAGTTCTTC. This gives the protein CASSRAAPRARDEQFF.

CDR3 coding DNA: TGCGCCAGCAGTTTAGGACAGACCACAGATACGCAGTATTTT. Amino acids: CASSLGQTTDTQYF. V and J are TRBV5-1 and TRBJ2-3; a possible D gene is TRBD1 (6 bases). Trimming shortened V by 5 bases and J by 2 bases, and 12 bases separated the two germline ends. Germline CDR1 and CDR2: SGHRS and YFSETQ. The CDR3 totals 14 residues.

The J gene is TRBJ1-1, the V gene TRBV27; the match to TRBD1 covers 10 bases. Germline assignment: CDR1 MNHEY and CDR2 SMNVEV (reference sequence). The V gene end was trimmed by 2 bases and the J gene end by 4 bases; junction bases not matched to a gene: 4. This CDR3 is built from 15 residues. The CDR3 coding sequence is TGTGCCAGCAGTTTAGGGAGGACAGGGGGCACTGAAGCTTTCTTT. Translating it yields CASSLGRTGGTEAFF.

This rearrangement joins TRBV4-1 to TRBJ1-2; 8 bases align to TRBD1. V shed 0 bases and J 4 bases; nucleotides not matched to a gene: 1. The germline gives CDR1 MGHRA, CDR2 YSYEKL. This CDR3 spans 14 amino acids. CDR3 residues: CASSQEGQVYGYTF. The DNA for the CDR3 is TGCGCCAGCAGCCAAGAGGGACAGGTCTATGGCTACACCTTC.

CDR3 DNA: TGTGCCAGCAGCTTAGGGCCAGGGGAAGAGACCCAGTACTTC. Protein sequence: CASSLGPGEETQYF. This chain connects TRBV7-6 to TRBJ2-5, with D possibly TRBD1 on 6 matching bases. Trimming took off 1 base at V and 3 bases at J, with 9 bases between the two ends. The V gene's germline CDR1 is SGHVS and CDR2 FNYEAQ. The CDR3 spans 14 residues. The full variable domain, its missing parts supplied by reference TRBV7-6 and TRBJ2-5, is GAGVSQSPRYKVTKRGQDVALRCDPISGHVSLYWYRQALGQGPEFLTYFNYEAQQDKSGLPNDRFSAERPEGSISTLTIQRTEQRDSAMYRCASSLGPGEETQYFGPGTRLLVL.

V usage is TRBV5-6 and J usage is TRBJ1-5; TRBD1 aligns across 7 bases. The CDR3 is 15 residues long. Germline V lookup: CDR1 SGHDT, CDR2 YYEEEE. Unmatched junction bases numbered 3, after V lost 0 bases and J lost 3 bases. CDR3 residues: CASSLAGTANQPQHF. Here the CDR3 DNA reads TGTGCCAGCAGCTTGGCCGGGACAGCCAATCAGCCCCAGCATTTT.

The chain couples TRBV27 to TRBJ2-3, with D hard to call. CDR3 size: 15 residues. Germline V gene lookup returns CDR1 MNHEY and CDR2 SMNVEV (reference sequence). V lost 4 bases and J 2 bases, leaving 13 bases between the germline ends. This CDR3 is CASSSTRYATDTQYF. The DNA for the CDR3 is TGTGCCAGCAGTTCGACTCGCTACGCCACAGATACGCAGTATTTT.